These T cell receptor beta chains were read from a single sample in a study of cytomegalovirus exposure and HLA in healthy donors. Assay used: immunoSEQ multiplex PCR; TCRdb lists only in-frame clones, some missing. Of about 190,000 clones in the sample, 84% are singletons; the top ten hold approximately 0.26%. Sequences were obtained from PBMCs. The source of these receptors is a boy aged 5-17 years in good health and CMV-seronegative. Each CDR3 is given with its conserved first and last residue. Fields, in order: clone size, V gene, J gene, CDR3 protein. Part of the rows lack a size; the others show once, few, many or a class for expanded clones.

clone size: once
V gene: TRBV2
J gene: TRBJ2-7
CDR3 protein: CASSGRTGRF

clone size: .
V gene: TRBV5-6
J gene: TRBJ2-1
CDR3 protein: CASSLAPRYSYNEQFF

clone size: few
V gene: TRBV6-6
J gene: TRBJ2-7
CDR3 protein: CASSYRQGKSYEQYF

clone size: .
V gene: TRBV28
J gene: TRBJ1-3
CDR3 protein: CASSPPAGGYGNTIYF

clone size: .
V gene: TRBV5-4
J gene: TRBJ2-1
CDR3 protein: CASSLALGGEFF

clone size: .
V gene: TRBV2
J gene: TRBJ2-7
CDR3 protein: CASRGTAYEQYF

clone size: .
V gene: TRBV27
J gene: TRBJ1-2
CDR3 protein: CASRPILQGRNYGYTF

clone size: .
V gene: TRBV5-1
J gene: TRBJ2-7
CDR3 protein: CASSRLERGTYEQYF

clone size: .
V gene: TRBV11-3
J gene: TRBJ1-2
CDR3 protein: CASSVDRGYGYTF

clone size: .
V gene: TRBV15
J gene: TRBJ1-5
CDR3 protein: CATQSSGVVGNQPQHF

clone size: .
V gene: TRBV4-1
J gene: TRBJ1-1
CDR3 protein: CASSLRTAMNTEAFF

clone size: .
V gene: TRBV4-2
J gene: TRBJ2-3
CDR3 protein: CASSQELPDTQYF

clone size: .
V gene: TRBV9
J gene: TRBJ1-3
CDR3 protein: CASSARQGNTIYF

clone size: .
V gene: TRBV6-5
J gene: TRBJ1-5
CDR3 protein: CASRPTGRNQPQHF

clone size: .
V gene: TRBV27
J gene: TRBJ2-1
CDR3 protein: CASSFGLAGYNEQFF

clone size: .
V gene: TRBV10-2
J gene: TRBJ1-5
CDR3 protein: CASSESTGYQPQHF

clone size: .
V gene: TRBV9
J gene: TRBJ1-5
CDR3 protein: CASSVGPETNQPQHF

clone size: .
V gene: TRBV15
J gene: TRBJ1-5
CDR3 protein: CATSRDLGTGTYSNQPQHF

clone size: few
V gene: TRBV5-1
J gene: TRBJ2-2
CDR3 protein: CASREGQGNTGELFF

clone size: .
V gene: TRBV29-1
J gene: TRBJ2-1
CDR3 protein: CSVEGLAGNTYNEQFF

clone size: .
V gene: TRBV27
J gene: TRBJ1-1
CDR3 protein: CASAPGQGAENEAFF

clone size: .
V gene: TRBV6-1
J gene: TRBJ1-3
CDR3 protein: CASSEAPGSGNTIYF

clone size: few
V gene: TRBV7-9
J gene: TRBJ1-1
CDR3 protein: CASSLSGVTEAFF

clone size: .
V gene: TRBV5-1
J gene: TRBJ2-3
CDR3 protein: CASRPPSGGWGDTQYF

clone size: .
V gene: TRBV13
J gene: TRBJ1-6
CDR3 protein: CASSLQGTPLHF

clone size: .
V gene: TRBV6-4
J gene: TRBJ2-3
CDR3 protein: CASSDSWPRGTDTQYF

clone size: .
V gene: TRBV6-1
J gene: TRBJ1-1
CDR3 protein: CASRDSGAGTEAFF

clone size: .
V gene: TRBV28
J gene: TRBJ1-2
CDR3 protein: CASSEARYGYTF

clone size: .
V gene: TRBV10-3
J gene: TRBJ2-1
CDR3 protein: CASCRGLAGGPQRSEQFF

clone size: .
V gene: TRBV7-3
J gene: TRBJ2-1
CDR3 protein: CASSLGWGSNEQFF

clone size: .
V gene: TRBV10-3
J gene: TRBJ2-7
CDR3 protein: CAITLTSGSGVEQYF

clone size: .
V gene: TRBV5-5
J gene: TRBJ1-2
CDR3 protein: CASSLQQGRYGYTF

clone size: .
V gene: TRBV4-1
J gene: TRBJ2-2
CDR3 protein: CASSQEAGAHTGELFF

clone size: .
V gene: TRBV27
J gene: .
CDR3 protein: CASSLSGLAGPYEQYF

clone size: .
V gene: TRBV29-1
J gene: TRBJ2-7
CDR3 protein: CSVRTGKTDEQYF

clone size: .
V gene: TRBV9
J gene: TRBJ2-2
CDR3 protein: CASSPVTGELFF

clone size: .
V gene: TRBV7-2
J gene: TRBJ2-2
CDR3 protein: CASSRIGGNTGELFF

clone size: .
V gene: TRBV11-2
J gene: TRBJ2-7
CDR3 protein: CASSFLSPGLVTYEQYF

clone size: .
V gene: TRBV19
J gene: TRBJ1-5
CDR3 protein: CATRLTGEDQPQHF

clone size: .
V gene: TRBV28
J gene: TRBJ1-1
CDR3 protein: CASRKITGQGNTEAFF

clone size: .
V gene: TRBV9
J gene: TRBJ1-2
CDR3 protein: CASSVIDILPYGYTF

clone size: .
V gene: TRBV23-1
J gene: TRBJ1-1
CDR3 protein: CASRLRRQNTEAFF

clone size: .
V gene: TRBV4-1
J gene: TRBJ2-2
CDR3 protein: CASSQVLRRTNTGELFF

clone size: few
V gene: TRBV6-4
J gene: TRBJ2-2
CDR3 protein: CASSETETGELFF

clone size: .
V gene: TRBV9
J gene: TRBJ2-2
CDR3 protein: CASSGRVAGGPGELFF

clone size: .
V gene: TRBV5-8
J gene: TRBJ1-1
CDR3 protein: CASTRQGLAEAFF

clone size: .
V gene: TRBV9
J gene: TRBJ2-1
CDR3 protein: CASSGTGGYNEQFF

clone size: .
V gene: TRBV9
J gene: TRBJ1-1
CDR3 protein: CASSPRWEENTEAFF

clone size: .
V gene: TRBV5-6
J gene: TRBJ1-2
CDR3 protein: CASSLTSVSYGYTF